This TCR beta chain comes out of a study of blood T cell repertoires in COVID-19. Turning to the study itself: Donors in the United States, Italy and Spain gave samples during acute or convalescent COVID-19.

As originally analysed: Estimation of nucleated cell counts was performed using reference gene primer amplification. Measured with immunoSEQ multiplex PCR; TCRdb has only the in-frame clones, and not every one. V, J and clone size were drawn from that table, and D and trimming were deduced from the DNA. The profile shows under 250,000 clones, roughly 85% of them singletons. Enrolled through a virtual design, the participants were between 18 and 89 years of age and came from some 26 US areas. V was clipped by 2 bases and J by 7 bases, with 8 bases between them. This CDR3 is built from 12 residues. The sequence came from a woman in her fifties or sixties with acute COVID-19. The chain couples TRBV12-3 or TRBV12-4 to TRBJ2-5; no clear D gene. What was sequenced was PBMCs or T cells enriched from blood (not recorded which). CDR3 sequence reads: CASSLQALTQYF. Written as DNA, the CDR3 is TGTGCCAGCAGTTTACAGGCCCTGACCCAGTACTTC.